The 22 T cell receptor beta chains given below trace back to one sample, sequenced in a study of beta chain features in type 1 diabetes. All of the isolated RNA was reverse transcribed, so expressed TCRB transcripts were sequenced. Assay used: immunoSEQ multiplex PCR; TCRdb lists only in-frame clones, some missing. The sample lists about 140,000 clones; over 8% were seen once. Sequencing was performed on central memory CD4+ T cells from blood. The receptors shown here come from a woman aged 40 to 49 in good health.

This clone was detected a few times. The gene calls are TRBV9 and TRBJ2-1, with TRBD2 matching 11 bases. CDR1 and CDR2 (germline): SGDLS, YYNGEE. This CDR3 is 16 amino acids long. With 1 base clipped from V and 5 bases from J, the junction kept 5 bases outside the gene matches. The CDR3 region has the DNA TGTGCCAGCAGCGTATTAGCGGGGGGGCCCAACAATGAGCAGTTCTTC. Translating it yields CASSVLAGGPNNEQFF. The full variable domain, its missing parts supplied by reference TRBV9 and TRBJ2-1, is DSGVTQTPKHLITATGQRVTLRCSPRSGDLSVYWYQQSLDQGLQFLIQYYNGEERAKGNILERFSAQQFPDLHSELNLSSLELGDSALYFCASSVLAGGPNNEQFFGPGTRLTVL.

The genes are TRBV29-1 and TRBJ2-7; 7 bases are shared with TRBD1. In germline, CDR1 is SQVTM, CDR2 ANQGSEA. The V and J ends lost 6 bases and 6 bases, in that order; junction bases with no gene match: 8. The CDR3 has 12 residues. CDR3 sequence: CSVEETGFEQYF. The DNA for the CDR3 is TGCAGCGTAGAGGAGACAGGGTTCGAGCAGTACTTC.

This clone was detected only a few times. CDR3 coding DNA: TGCGCCAGCAGCTTGGCCCACTCCTACGAGCAGTACTTC. Its translation: CASSLAHSYEQYF. The chain joins TRBV5-1 to TRBJ2-7; D is ambiguous. The germline V gene encodes CDR1 SGHRS and CDR2 YFSETQ. The CDR3 covers 13 residues. V gave up 0 bases and J gave up 0 bases, with 4 bases separating them.

The V gene is TRBV7-9, the J gene TRBJ1-2; 9 bases are a match to TRBD1. Germline CDR1 is SEHNR and CDR2 is FQNEAQ (reference sequence). V lost 5 bases, J lost 8 bases, and 9 bases stayed unmatched. The CDR3 covers 14 residues. This CDR3 is CASSPQQGAEGYTF. CDR3 nucleotides: TGTGCCAGCAGCCCCCAACAGGGGGCAGAGGGCTACACCTTC.

This clone was counted ten times or more. The chain carries TRBV4-3 and TRBJ2-3; 8 positions match TRBD2. The ends lost 4 bases at V and 4 bases at J; junction bases unmatched: 4. The CDR3 totals 14 residues. Per germline, CDR1 LGHNA and CDR2 YSLEER. CDR3 sequence: CASSPGGPADTQYF. In DNA form, the CDR3 reads TGCGCCAGCAGCCCGGGGGGGCCAGCAGATACGCAGTATTTT.

This clone was detected ten times or more. The gene calls are TRBV7-2 and TRBJ2-1; a possible D gene is TRBD2 (7 bases). The CDR3 is 15 amino acids. The V end lost 5 bases, the J end lost 0 bases, and 11 bases lay between the germline ends. Germline V lookup: CDR1 SGHTA, CDR2 FQGNSA. CDR3 DNA sequence: TGTGCCAGCAGCGAAGGGGGGGGCTCCTACAATGAGCAGTTCTTC. Residues: CASSEGGGSYNEQFF.

V is TRBV6-5 and J is TRBJ2-2; D is perhaps TRBD1 (6 bases). In germline, CDR1 is MNHEY, CDR2 SVGAGI. The CDR3 contains 16 residues. Trimming shortened V by 2 bases and J by 5 bases, and 15 bases separated the two germline ends. CDR3 protein: CASSYLQGSGTGELFF. Here the CDR3 DNA reads TGTGCCAGCAGTTACCTACAGGGATCAGGGACCGGGGAGCTGTTTTTT.

The chain joins TRBV7-8 to TRBJ2-3, with D perhaps TRBD2 (6 bases). The germline CDR1 and CDR2 sequences are SGHVS and FQNEAQ. The CDR3 consists of 13 residues. The germline V and J ends were trimmed by 8 bases and 1 base, with 10 bases remaining between them. The CDR3 region is CASRLGGTDTQYF. The CDR3 coding sequence is TGTGCCAGCCGACTAGGGGGCACAGATACGCAGTATTTT.

The chain is built from TRBV11-2 and TRBJ2-5; 7 bases map to TRBD2. The CDR3 length is 14 residues. CDR1 and CDR2 from the germline V gene are SGHAT and FQNNGV. V shed 4 bases and J 5 bases; nucleotides not matched to a gene: 7. As DNA, the CDR3 is TGTGCCAGCAGCTCTAACAGGCGGGGGGAGACCCAGTACTTC. Its translation: CASSSNRRGETQYF. The full variable domain, in which reference TRBV11-2 and TRBJ2-5 provide the parts outside the CDR3, is EAGVAQSPRYKIIEKRQSVAFWCNPISGHATLYWYQQILGQGPKLLIQFQNNGVVDDSQLPKDRFSAERLKGVDSTLKIQPAKLEDSAVYLCASSSNRRGETQYFGPGTRLLVL.

The sample holds a few counts of this clone. The chain is built from TRBV7-2 and TRBJ1-1; TRBD1 might be the D (5 bases). This CDR3 is 15 amino acids long. V was cut by 5 bases and J by 3 bases, with 16 bases left in between. Germline CDR1 and CDR2: SGHTA and FQGNSA. CDR3: CASSPGGRLYTEAFF. In DNA, the CDR3 is TGTGCCAGCAGCCCCGGGGGACGACTATACACTGAAGCTTTCTTT.

The DNA for the CDR3 is TGTGCCAGCAGCCGCGGACAGACCTATGGCTACACCTTC. Translated, it gives CASSRGQTYGYTF. The chain carries TRBV6-5 and TRBJ1-2; TRBD1 might be the D (6 bases). Between the trimmed V and J ends, which lost 6 bases and 4 bases, there was a span of 12 bases. The CDR3 contains 13 residues. Per germline, CDR1 MNHEY and CDR2 SVGAGI.

This chain joins TRBV11-2 and TRBJ2-5, with 7 bases aligning to TRBD1. The CDR3 length is 14 residues. Unmatched junction bases numbered 7, after V lost 5 bases and J lost 4 bases. Germline CDR1 reads SGHAT; CDR2 reads FQNNGV. In nucleotides, the CDR3 is TGTGCCAGCAGCCCCGGACAGGCTAGAGAGACCCAGTACTTC. Its protein is CASSPGQARETQYF.

The chain employs TRBV5-1 and TRBJ2-7, with 8 positions matching TRBD2. Per the germline V gene, CDR1 is SGHRS and CDR2 is YFSETQ. The CDR3 totals 16 residues. V shed 4 bases, J shed 0 bases, and the junction held 9 bases outside the gene matches. The CDR3 region is CASSTLGGGTSYEQYF. Written as DNA, the CDR3 is TGCGCCAGCAGCACCCTTGGCGGGGGGACCTCCTACGAGCAGTACTTC.

In its sample, this clone was seen many times. The chain is built from TRBV19 and TRBJ2-5; D ambiguous. Germline V gives CDR1 LNHDA, CDR2 SQIVND (reference sequence). This CDR3 is built from 13 residues. Trimming left V 8 bases short and J 1 base short, with 11 bases between. As DNA, the CDR3 is TGTGCCAGTTCGCTTGCGCTCCAAGAGACCCAGTACTTC. Protein: CASSLALQETQYF.

The chain employs TRBV19 and TRBJ2-3, with D possibly being TRBD1 (6 bases). The germline gives CDR1 LNHDA, CDR2 SQIVND (reference sequence). V shed 3 bases and J shed 8 bases, with 18 bases lying between them. CDR3 length equals 15 residues. The CDR3 coding sequence is TGTGCCAGTAGTATCAGGGCCGCACAGGGCGGTACGCAGTATTTT. It codes for CASSIRAAQGGTQYF.

The chain combines TRBV14 with TRBJ2-5, with 8 bases that match TRBD1. V shed 1 base and J 5 bases; nucleotides not matched to a gene: 12. Germline values: CDR1 SGHDN, CDR2 FVKESK. The CDR3 loop spans 17 amino acids. CDR3 sequence (DNA): TGTGCCAGCAGCCAAGGATCGAGGACAGGGCCAAGCGAGACCCAGTACTTC. Translation: CASSQGSRTGPSETQYF.

In its sample, this clone was seen many times. The chain joins TRBV7-9 to TRBJ1-2; 11 positions match TRBD1. CDR3 length: 15 residues. After removal of 4 bases from V and 5 bases from J, the junction contained 6 bases not matched to a gene. Germline V gene sequence: CDR1 SEHNR, CDR2 FQNEAQ (reference sequence). DNA of the CDR3: TGTGCCAGCAGCTCTTGGACAGGGGGCAATTATGGCTACACCTTC. Translating gives CASSSWTGGNYGYTF.

The chain recombines TRBV5-1 with TRBJ2-2, with 10 bases aligning to TRBD2. The CDR3 runs 17 residues. Germline lookup yields CDR1 SGHRS and CDR2 YFSETQ. The V segment lost 3 bases and the J segment 5 bases; nucleotides outside the gene matches: 10. DNA for the CDR3: TGCGCCAGCAGCTCCCTAGCGGGGGCCGGGAGAACCGGGGAGCTGTTTTTT. This codes for CASSSLAGAGRTGELFF.

This sequence joins TRBV29-1 and TRBJ2-5, with 8 bases matching TRBD2. CDR1 is SQVTM and CDR2 is ANQGSEA in the germline V gene. The CDR3 loop spans 15 amino acids. Unmatched junction bases numbered 12, after V lost 4 bases and J lost 5 bases. The CDR3 DNA follows: TGCAGCGTTGTTTTCGGAGCGGGGGCCCGGGAGACCCAGTACTTC. Encoded protein: CSVVFGAGARETQYF.

This clone was seen a few times. This chain connects TRBV29-1 to TRBJ2-2, with TRBD2 as a possible D gene (6 bases). Trimming pared 3 bases from V and 3 bases from J, leaving 8 bases between. The germline V gene has CDR1 SQVTM and CDR2 ANQGSEA. The CDR3 loop spans 13 amino acids. Here the CDR3 reads CSVDAGYTGELFF. CDR3 DNA sequence: TGCAGCGTTGATGCGGGGTACACCGGGGAGCTGTTTTTT.

The rearrangement uses TRBV29-1 and TRBJ2-1; 14 positions match TRBD2. CDR1 is SQVTM, CDR2 ANQGSEA, per germline. There are 14 residues in the CDR3. The J segment lost 9 bases and the V segment lost 8 bases, leaving 9 bases of the junction unmatched. CDR3 in amino acids: CSPSGLAGVGEQFF. Written as DNA, the CDR3 is TGCAGCCCCTCGGGACTAGCGGGGGTGGGTGAGCAGTTCTTC.

The chain joins TRBV4-3 to TRBJ1-2, with D tentatively TRBD1 (5 bases). This CDR3 has 15 residues. The germline CDR1 and CDR2 sequences are LGHNA and YSLEER. V lost 3 bases and J 2 bases, leaving 13 bases between the germline ends. CDR3 region: CASSQLGVGNYGYTF. The CDR3 DNA sequence: TGCGCCAGCAGCCAGCTAGGGGTAGGGAACTATGGCTACACCTTC.